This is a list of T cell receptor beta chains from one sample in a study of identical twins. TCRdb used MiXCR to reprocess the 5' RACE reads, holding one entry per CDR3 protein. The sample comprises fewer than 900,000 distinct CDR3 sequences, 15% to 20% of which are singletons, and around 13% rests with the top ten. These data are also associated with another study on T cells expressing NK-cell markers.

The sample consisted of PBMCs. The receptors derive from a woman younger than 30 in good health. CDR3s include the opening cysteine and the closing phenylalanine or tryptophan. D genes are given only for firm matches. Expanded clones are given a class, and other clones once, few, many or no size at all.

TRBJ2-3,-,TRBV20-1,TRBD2,CSARDPRSGGGTDTQYF,TGCAGTGCTAGAGATCCAAGGAGCGGGGGGGGCACAGATACGCAGTATTTT
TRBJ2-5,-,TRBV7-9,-,CASSPADGPQYF,TGTGCCAGCAGCCCGGCTGATGGGCCCCAGTACTTC
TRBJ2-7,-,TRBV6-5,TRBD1,CASSHPQGTGPAGQYF,TGTGCCAGCAGTCACCCCCAAGGGACAGGGCCCGCGGGGCAGTACTTC
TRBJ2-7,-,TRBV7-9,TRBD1,CASSPRTGGPYEQYF,TGTGCCAGCAGCCCAAGGACAGGGGGACCCTACGAGCAGTACTTC
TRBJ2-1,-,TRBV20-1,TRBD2,CSARDQDGGSILEQFF,TGCAGTGCTAGAGATCAGGACGGGGGGTCTATATTGGAGCAGTTCTTC
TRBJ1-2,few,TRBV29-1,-,CSVAGDTDPGGYTF,TGCAGCGTCGCGGGGGACACCGATCCGGGAGGCTACACCTTC
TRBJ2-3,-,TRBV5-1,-,CASSALKASTDTQYF,TGCGCCAGCAGCGCCTTAAAAGCGTCGACAGATACGCAGTATTTT
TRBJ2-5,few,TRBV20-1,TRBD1,CSASYGRGYQETQYF,TGCAGTGCTAGTTATGGCAGGGGGTACCAAGAGACCCAGTACTTC
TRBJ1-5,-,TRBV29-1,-,CSVLLGSNQPQHF,TGCAGCGTTCTCCTTGGGAGCAATCAGCCCCAGCATTTT
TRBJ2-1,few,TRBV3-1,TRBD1,CASSQSTGGNEQFF,TGTGCCAGCAGCCAGTCGACAGGGGGCAATGAGCAGTTCTTC
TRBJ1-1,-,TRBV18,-,CASSPGGSEAFF,TGTGCCAGCTCACCGGGTGGATCTGAAGCTTTCTTT
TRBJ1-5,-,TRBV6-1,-,CASSENGGARQPQHF,TGTGCCAGCAGTGAAAACGGGGGAGCCCGGCAGCCCCAGCATTTT